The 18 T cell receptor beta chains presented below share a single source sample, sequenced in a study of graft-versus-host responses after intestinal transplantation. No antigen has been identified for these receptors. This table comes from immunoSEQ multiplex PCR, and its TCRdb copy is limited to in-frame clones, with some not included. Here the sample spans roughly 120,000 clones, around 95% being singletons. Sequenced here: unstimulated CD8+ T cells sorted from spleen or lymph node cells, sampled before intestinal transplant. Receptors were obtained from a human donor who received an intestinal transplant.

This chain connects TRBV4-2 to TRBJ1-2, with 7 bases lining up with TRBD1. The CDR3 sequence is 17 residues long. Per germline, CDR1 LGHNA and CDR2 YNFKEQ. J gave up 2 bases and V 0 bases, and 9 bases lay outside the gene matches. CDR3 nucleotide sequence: TGTGCCAGCAGCCAAGATCAGTACAGGGGACTAAACTATGGCTACACCTTC. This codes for CASSQDQYRGLNYGYTF.

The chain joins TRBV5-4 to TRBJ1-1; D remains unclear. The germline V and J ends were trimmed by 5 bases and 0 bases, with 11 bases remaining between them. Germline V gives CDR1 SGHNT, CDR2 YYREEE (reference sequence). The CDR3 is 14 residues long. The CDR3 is CASRTLELNTEAFF. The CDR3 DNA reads TGTGCCAGCAGGACACTTGAACTGAACACTGAAGCTTTCTTT.

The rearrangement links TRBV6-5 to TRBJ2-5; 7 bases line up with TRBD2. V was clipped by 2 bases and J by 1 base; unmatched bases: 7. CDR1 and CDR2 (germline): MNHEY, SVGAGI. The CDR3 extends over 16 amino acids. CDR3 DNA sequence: TGTGCCAGCAGTTACACCGGCGGGAGCATCCAAGAGACCCAGTACTTC. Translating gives CASSYTGGSIQETQYF.

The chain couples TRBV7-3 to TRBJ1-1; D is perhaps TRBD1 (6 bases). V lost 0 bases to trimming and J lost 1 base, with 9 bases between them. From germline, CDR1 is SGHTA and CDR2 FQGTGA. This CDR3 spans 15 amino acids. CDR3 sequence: CASSLTGGGNTEAFF. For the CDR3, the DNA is TGTGCCAGCAGCTTAACGGGAGGGGGGAACACTGAAGCTTTCTTT.

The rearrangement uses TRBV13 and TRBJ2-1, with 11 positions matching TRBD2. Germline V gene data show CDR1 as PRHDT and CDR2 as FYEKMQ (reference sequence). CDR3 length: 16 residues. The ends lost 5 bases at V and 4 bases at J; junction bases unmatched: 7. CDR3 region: CASSPRLAGTYNEQFF. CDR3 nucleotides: TGTGCCAGCAGCCCTAGACTAGCGGGAACTTACAATGAGCAGTTCTTC.

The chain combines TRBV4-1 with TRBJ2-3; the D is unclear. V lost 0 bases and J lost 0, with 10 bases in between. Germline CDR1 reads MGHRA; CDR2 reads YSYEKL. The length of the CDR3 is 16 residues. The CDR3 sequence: CASSQEGQVSTDTQYF. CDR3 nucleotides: TGCGCCAGCAGCCAAGAGGGTCAAGTAAGCACAGATACGCAGTATTTT.

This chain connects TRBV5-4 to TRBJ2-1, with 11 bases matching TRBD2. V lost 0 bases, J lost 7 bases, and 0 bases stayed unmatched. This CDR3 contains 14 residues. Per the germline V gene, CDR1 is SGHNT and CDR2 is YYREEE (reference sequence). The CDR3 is CASSLGTSGNEQFF. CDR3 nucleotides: TGTGCCAGCAGCTTGGGGACTAGCGGGAATGAGCAGTTCTTC. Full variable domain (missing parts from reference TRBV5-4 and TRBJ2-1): ETGVTQSPTHLIKTRGQQVTLRCSSQSGHNTVSWYQQALGQGPQFIFQYYREEENGRGNFPPRFSGLQFPNYSSELNVNALELDDSALYLCASSLGTSGNEQFFGPGTRLTVL.

Written as DNA, the CDR3 is TGTGCCACCGGAGACAGATCCCTAGCCAAAAACATTCAGTACTTC. Its translation: CATGDRSLAKNIQYF. The rearrangement uses TRBV2 and TRBJ2-4; D might be TRBD1 (5 bases). The V end lost 10 bases, the J end lost 0 bases, and 16 bases lay between the germline ends. The CDR3 consists of 15 residues. Germline loops: CDR1 SNHLY, CDR2 FYNNEI.

CDR3 in DNA: TGCGCCAGCAGCCTCGTCCGGGACTACGAGCAGTACTTC. It translates to CASSLVRDYEQYF. V gene TRBV4-1 combines with J gene TRBJ2-7, with D perhaps matching TRBD2 (5 bases). From germline, CDR1 is MGHRA and CDR2 YSYEKL. This CDR3 is built from 13 residues. The V end was cut by 4 bases, the J end by 3 bases, with 10 bases between.

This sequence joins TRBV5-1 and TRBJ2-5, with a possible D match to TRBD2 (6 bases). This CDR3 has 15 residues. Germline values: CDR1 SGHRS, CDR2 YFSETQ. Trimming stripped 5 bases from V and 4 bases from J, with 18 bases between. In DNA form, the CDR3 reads TGCGCCAGCAGATCCAGCGGTTGGAGGGGAGAGACCCAGTACTTC. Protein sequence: CASRSSGWRGETQYF.

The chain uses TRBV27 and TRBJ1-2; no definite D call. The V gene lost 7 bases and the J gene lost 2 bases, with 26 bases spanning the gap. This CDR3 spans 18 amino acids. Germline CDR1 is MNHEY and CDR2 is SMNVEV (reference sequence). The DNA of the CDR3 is TGTGCCAGCACCAATCCTCCCTTTTTGGGGAGAGAAAACTATGGCTACACCTTC. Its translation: CASTNPPFLGRENYGYTF.

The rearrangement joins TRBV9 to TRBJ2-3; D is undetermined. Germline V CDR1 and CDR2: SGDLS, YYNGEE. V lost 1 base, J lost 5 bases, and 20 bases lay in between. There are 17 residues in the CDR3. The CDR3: CASSVLGGGESRDTQYF. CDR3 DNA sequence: TGTGCCAGCAGCGTATTGGGCGGCGGCGAGTCGAGAGATACGCAGTATTTT. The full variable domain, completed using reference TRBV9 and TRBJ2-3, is DSGVTQTPKHLITATGQRVTLRCSPRSGDLSVYWYQQSLDQGLQFLIQYYNGEERAKGNILERFSAQQFPDLHSELNLSSLELGDSALYFCASSVLGGGESRDTQYFGPGTRLTVL.

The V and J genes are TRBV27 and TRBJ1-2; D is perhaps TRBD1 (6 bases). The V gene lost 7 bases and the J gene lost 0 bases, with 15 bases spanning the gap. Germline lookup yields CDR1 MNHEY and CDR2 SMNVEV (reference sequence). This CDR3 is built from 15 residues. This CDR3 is CASTLKGGSNYGYTF. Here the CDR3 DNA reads TGTGCCAGCACCCTAAAGGGGGGGTCTAACTATGGCTACACCTTC.

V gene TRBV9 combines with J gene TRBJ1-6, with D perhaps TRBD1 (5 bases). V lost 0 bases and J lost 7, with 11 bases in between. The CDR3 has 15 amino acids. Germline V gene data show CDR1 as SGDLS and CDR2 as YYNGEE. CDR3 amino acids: CASSVGGSINSPLHF. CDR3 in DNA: TGTGCCAGCAGCGTAGGGGGCAGCATAAATTCACCCCTCCACTTT.

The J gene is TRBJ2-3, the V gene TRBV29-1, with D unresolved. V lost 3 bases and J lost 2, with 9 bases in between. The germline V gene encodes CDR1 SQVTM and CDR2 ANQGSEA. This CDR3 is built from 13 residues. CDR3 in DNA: TGCAGCGTTGAGGCACCCAACACAGATACGCAGTATTTT. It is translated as CSVEAPNTDTQYF.

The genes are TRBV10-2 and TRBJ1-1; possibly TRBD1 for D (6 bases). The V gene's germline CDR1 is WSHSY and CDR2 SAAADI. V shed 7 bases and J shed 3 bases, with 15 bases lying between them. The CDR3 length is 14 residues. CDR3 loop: CASIGEGGYTEAFF. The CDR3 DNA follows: TGCGCCAGCATCGGGGAGGGGGGATACACTGAAGCTTTCTTT.

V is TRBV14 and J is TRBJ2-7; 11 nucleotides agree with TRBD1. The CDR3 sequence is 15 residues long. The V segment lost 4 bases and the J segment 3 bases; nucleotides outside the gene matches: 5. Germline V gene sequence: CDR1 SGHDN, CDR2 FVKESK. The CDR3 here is CASSLTGTGGYEQYF. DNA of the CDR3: TGTGCCAGCAGCCTTACCGGGACAGGGGGCTACGAGCAGTACTTC.

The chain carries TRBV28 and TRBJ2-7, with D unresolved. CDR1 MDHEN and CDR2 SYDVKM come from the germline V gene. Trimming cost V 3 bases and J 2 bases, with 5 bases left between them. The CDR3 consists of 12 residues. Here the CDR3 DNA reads TGTGCCAGCAGTTTTGACGCCTACGAGCAGTACTTC. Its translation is CASSFDAYEQYF.